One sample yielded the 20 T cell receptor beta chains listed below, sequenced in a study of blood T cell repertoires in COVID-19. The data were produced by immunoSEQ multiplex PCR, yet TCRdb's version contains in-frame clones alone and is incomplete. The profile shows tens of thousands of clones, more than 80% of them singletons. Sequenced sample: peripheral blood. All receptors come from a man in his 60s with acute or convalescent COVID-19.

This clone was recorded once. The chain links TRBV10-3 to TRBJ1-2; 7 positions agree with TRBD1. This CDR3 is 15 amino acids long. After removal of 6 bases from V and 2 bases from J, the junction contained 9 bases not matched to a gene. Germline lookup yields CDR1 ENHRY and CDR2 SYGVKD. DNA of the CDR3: TGTGCCATCAGGGGTACACAGGGGATCAACTATGGCTACACCTTC. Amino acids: CAIRGTQGINYGYTF.

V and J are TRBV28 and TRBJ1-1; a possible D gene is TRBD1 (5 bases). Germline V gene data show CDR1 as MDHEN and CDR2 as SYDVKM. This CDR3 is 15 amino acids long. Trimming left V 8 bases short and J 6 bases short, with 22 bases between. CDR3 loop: CASVRTDLGEAEAFF. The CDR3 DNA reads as TGTGCCAGCGTGAGGACTGACCTAGGGGAGGCTGAAGCTTTCTTT. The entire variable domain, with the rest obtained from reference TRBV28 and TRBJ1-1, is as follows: DVKVTQSSRYLVKRTGEKVFLECVQDMDHENMFWYRQDPGLGLRLIYFSYDVKMKEKGDIPEGYSVSREKKERFSLILESASTNQTSMYLCASVRTDLGEAEAFFGQGTRLTVV.

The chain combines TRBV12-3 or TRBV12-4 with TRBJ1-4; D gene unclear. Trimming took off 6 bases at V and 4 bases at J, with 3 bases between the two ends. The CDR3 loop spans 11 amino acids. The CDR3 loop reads CASSLNEKLFF. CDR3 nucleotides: TGTGCCAGCAGCCTTAATGAAAAACTGTTTTTT.

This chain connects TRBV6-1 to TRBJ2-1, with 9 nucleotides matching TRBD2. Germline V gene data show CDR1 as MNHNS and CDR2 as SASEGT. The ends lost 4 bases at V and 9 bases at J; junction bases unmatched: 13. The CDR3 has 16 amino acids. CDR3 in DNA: TGTGCCAGCAGTGTACTAGCGGGTGTCCAAGGAGGTGAGCAGTTCTTC. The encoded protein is CASSVLAGVQGGEQFF.

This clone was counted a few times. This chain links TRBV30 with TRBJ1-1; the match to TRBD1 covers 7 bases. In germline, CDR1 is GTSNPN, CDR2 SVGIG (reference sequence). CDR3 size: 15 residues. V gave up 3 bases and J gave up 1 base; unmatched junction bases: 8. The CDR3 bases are TGTGCCTGGAGATCCCTTCGACAGGGGAACACTGAAGCTTTCTTT. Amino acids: CAWRSLRQGNTEAFF.

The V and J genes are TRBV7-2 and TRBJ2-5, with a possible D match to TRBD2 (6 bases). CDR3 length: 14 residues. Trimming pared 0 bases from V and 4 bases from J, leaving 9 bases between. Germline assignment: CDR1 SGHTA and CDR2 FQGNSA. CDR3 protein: CASSLAYGGETQYF. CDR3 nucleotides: TGTGCCAGCAGCTTAGCTTACGGGGGAGAGACCCAGTACTTC.

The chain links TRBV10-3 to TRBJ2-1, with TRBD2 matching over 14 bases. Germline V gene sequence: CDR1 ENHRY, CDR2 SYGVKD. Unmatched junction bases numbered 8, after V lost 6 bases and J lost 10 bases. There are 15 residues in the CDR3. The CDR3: CAIRAGLAGVDEQFF. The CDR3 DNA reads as TGTGCCATCAGAGCGGGACTAGCGGGAGTTGACGAGCAGTTCTTC.

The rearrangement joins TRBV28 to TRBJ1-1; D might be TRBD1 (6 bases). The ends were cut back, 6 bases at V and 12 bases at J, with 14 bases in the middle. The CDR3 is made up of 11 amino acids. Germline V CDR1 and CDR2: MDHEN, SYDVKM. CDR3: CASSTWDMTFF. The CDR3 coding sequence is TGTGCCAGCAGCACTTGGGACATGACTTTCTTT.

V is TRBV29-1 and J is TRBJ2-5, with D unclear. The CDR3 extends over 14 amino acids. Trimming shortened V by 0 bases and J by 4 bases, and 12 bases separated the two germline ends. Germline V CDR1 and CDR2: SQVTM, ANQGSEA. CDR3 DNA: TGCAGCGTTGAAGACACCCCGAGACTAGAGACCCAGTACTTC. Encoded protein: CSVEDTPRLETQYF.

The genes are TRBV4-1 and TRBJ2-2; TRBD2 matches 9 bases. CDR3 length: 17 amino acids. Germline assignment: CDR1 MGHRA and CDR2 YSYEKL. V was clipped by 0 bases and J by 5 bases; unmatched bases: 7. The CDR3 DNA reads TGCGCCAGCAGCCAAGAGTGGAGCGGGAGGAATACCGGGGAGCTGTTTTTT. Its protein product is CASSQEWSGRNTGELFF.

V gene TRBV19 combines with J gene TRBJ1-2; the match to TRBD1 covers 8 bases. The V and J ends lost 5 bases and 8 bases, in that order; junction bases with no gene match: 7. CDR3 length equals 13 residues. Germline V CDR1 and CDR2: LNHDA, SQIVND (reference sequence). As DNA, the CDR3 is TGTGCCAGTAGTTTGGACAGGGTAGACGGCTACACCTTC. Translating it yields CASSLDRVDGYTF.

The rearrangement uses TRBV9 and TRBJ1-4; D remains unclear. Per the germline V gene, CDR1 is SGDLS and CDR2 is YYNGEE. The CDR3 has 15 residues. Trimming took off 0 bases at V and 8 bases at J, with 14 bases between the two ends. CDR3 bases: TGTGCCAGCAGCGTAGGAGATTATAGAGGGGAAAAACTGTTTTTT. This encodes CASSVGDYRGEKLFF. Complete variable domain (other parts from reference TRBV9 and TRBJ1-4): DSGVTQTPKHLITATGQRVTLRCSPRSGDLSVYWYQQSLDQGLQFLIQYYNGEERAKGNILERFSAQQFPDLHSELNLSSLELGDSALYFCASSVGDYRGEKLFFGSGTQLSVL.

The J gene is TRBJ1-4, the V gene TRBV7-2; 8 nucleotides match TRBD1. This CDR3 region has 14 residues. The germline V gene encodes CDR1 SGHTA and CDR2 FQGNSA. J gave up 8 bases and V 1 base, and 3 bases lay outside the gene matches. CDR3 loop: CASSLDRGTEKLFF. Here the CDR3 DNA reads TGTGCCAGCAGCTTAGACAGGGGGACGGAAAAACTGTTTTTT. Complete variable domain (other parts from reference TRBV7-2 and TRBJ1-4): GAGVSQSPSNKVTEKGKDVELRCDPISGHTALYWYRQSLGQGLEFLIYFQGNSAPDKSGLPSDRFSAERTGGSVSTLTIQRTQQEDSAVYLCASSLDRGTEKLFFGSGTQLSVL.

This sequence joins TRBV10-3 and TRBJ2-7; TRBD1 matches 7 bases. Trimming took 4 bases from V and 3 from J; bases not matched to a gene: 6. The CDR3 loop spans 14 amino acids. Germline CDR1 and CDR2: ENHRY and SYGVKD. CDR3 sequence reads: CAISASGQNYEQYF. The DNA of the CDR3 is TGTGCCATCAGTGCGTCGGGACAGAACTACGAGCAGTACTTC.

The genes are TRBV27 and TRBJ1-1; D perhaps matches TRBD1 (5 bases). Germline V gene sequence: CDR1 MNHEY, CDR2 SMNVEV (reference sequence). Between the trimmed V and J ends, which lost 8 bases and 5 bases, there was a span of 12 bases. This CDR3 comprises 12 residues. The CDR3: CASGRGMTEAFF. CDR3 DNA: TGTGCCAGCGGGCGGGGGATGACTGAAGCTTTCTTT.

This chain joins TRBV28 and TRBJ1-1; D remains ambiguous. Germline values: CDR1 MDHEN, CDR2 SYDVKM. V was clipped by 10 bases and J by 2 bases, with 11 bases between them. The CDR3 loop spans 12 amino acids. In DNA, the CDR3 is TGTGCCATCAAACGAGGTAACACTGAAGCTTTCTTT. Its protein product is CAIKRGNTEAFF. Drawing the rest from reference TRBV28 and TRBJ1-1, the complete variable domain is DVKVTQSSRYLVKRTGEKVFLECVQDMDHENMFWYRQDPGLGLRLIYFSYDVKMKEKGDIPEGYSVSREKKERFSLILESASTNQTSMYLCAIKRGNTEAFFGQGTRLTVV.

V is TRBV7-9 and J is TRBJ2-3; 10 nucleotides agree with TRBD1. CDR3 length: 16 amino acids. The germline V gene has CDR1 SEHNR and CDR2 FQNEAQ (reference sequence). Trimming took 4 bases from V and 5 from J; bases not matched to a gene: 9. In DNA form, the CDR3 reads TGTGCCAGCAGCTCAGGAGCGGGACAGGGGAGAGATACGCAGTATTTT. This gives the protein CASSSGAGQGRDTQYF.

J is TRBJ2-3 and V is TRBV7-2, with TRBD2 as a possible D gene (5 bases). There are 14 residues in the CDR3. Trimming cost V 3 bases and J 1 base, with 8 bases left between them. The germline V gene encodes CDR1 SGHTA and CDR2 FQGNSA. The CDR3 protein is CASSFLARTDTQYF. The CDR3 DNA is TGTGCCAGCAGCTTCCTAGCACGCACAGATACGCAGTATTTT.

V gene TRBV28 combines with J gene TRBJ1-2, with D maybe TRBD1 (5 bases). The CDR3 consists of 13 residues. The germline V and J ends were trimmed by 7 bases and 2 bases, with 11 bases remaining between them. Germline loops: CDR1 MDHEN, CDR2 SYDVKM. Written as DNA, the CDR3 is TGTGCCAGCACCGGCGGGGCCAACTATGGCTACACCTTC. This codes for CASTGGANYGYTF.

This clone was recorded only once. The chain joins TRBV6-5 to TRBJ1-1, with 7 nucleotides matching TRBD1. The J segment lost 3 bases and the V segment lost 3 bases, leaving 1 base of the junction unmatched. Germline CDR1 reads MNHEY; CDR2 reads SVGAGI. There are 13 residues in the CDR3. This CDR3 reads CASSYDRDTEAFF. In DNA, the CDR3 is TGTGCCAGCAGTTATGACAGGGACACTGAAGCTTTCTTT.